The rows below give T cell receptor beta chains drawn from one sample of a study of beta chain features in type 1 diabetes. Method: immunoSEQ multiplex PCR; TCRdb's copy keeps in-frame clones and lacks some. The profile shows hundreds of thousands of clones, roughly 15% of them singletons. Material for sequencing was naive CD4+ T cells from blood. These receptors originate from a man aged 18 to 30 in good health. Each CDR3 is given with its conserved first and last residue. Fields, in order: CDR3 DNA, CDR3 protein, D gene, J gene, V gene, clone size. A D gene is named only where the DNA matches it firmly. The size of a clone is reported for some rows only, either as once, few or many, or as a class for expanded clones.

cdr3_nt: TGTGCCAGCTCAAAGGGGCCCTACGAGCAGTACTTC; cdr3_aa: CASSKGPYEQYF; d_call: NA; j_call: TRBJ2-7; v_call: TRBV6-5; clone_size: few
cdr3_nt: TGTGCCAGCAGCCCCCCCCCTCGGAGGGGGAGCTACGAGCAGTACTTC; cdr3_aa: CASSPPPRRGSYEQYF; d_call: NA; j_call: TRBJ2-7; v_call: TRBV14; clone_size: NA
cdr3_nt: TGCAGCGTCAGGACTAGCGGGAGTTACAATGAGCAGTTCTTC; cdr3_aa: CSVRTSGSYNEQFF; d_call: TRBD2; j_call: TRBJ2-1; v_call: TRBV29-1; clone_size: few
cdr3_nt: TGTGCCAGCAGCTCCTTAGCGGGAAGCTCCTACGAGCAGTACTTC; cdr3_aa: CASSSLAGSSYEQYF; d_call: TRBD2; j_call: TRBJ2-7; v_call: TRBV7-2; clone_size: NA
cdr3_nt: TGTGCCAGCACCATGACGGGAAACACCATATATTTT; cdr3_aa: CASTMTGNTIYF; d_call: NA; j_call: TRBJ1-3; v_call: TRBV13; clone_size: NA
cdr3_nt: TGTGCCAGTAGTATTCGGTCGCTCTCGGAGCAGCCCCAGCATTTT; cdr3_aa: CASSIRSLSEQPQHF; d_call: NA; j_call: TRBJ1-5; v_call: TRBV19; clone_size: few
cdr3_nt: TGTGCCAGCAGCTTAAGGCAGGGGCCCTACGAGCAGTACTTC; cdr3_aa: CASSLRQGPYEQYF; d_call: NA; j_call: TRBJ2-7; v_call: TRBV13; clone_size: few
cdr3_nt: TGTGCCAGCAGCGTAGGGCACCTAAAGAACACTGAAGCTTTCTTT; cdr3_aa: CASSVGHLKNTEAFF; d_call: NA; j_call: TRBJ1-1; v_call: TRBV9; clone_size: few
cdr3_nt: TGTGCCAGCAGCGCGCAGGTATACAAGACTTTGTACGAGCAGTACTTC; cdr3_aa: CASSAQVYKTLYEQYF; d_call: NA; j_call: TRBJ2-7; v_call: TRBV6-4; clone_size: few
cdr3_nt: TGTGCCATCAGTAAAACCGGGACAGGTCGTACTGAAGCTTTCTTT; cdr3_aa: CAISKTGTGRTEAFF; d_call: TRBD1; j_call: TRBJ1-1; v_call: TRBV10-3; clone_size: NA
cdr3_nt: TGTGCCAGCTCACGACAGGGTTGGACTGAAGCTTTCTTT; cdr3_aa: CASSRQGWTEAFF; d_call: TRBD1; j_call: TRBJ1-1; v_call: TRBV18; clone_size: few
cdr3_nt: TGTGCCATCAGCGGCTTAGGCTACGAGCAGTACTTC; cdr3_aa: CAISGLGYEQYF; d_call: NA; j_call: TRBJ2-7; v_call: TRBV10-3; clone_size: NA
cdr3_nt: TGTGCCAGCGCCAATCGCCGGAATAACAGGGAGCGCTCCTACAATGAGCAGTTCTTC; cdr3_aa: CASANRRNNRERSYNEQFF; d_call: NA; j_call: TRBJ2-1; v_call: TRBV5-7; clone_size: NA
cdr3_nt: TGTGCCTGGAGGAAGACCGGGTCCTACGAGCAGTACTTC; cdr3_aa: CAWRKTGSYEQYF; d_call: NA; j_call: TRBJ2-7; v_call: TRBV30; clone_size: few
cdr3_nt: TGTGCCAGCAGCACGTTAGGGCAAACTAACTATGGCTACACCTTC; cdr3_aa: CASSTLGQTNYGYTF; d_call: NA; j_call: TRBJ1-2; v_call: TRBV7-2; clone_size: NA
cdr3_nt: TGTGCCAGCAGTTACCCTGGACAGGGACTCTGGCAGCCCCAGCATTTT; cdr3_aa: CASSYPGQGLWQPQHF; d_call: TRBD1; j_call: TRBJ1-5; v_call: TRBV6-6; clone_size: NA
cdr3_nt: TGTGCCAGCAGTTTCGGGACAGGGAATGAAAAACTGTTTTTT; cdr3_aa: CASSFGTGNEKLFF; d_call: TRBD1; j_call: TRBJ1-4; v_call: TRBV2; clone_size: few
cdr3_nt: TGTGCCAGCTCACCACCATATCAGGGGGCGGGCACAGATACGCAGTATTTT; cdr3_aa: CASSPPYQGAGTDTQYF; d_call: TRBD1; j_call: TRBJ2-3; v_call: TRBV18; clone_size: NA
cdr3_nt: TGTGCCAGCAGTGCTTCAGGCGCTGGGGCCAACGTCCTGACTTTC; cdr3_aa: CASSASGAGANVLTF; d_call: NA; j_call: TRBJ2-6; v_call: TRBV25-1; clone_size: few
cdr3_nt: TGTGCCACCAGCAGACTACCTAGGGATAGCAATCAGCCCCAGCATTTT; cdr3_aa: CATSRLPRDSNQPQHF; d_call: NA; j_call: TRBJ1-5; v_call: TRBV15; clone_size: few
cdr3_nt: TGTGCCTGGAATCGAGGAGTGAACACTGAAGCTTTCTTT; cdr3_aa: CAWNRGVNTEAFF; d_call: NA; j_call: TRBJ1-1; v_call: TRBV30; clone_size: few
cdr3_nt: TGTGCCAGCAGGGGGACAGCTAACGGGGAGCTGTTTTTT; cdr3_aa: CASRGTANGELFF; d_call: TRBD1; j_call: TRBJ2-2; v_call: TRBV2; clone_size: few
cdr3_nt: TGTGCCATCATCGGGACAGGGGATAACTATGGCTACACCTTC; cdr3_aa: CAIIGTGDNYGYTF; d_call: TRBD1; j_call: TRBJ1-2; v_call: TRBV10-3; clone_size: NA
cdr3_nt: TGTGCCAGCAGCCAGTATGGGACAGGCACAGATACGCAGTATTTT; cdr3_aa: CASSQYGTGTDTQYF; d_call: TRBD1; j_call: TRBJ2-3; v_call: TRBV14; clone_size: many
cdr3_nt: TGTGCCAGCAGCGAGGACAGCTATGGCTACACCTTC; cdr3_aa: CASSEDSYGYTF; d_call: NA; j_call: TRBJ1-2; v_call: TRBV7-9; clone_size: NA
cdr3_nt: TGTGCCAGCAGCTTAGCGCTGGCGGCCGGCACTGAAGCTTTCTTT; cdr3_aa: CASSLALAAGTEAFF; d_call: NA; j_call: TRBJ1-1; v_call: TRBV11-1; clone_size: few
cdr3_nt: TGTGCCAGCAGCTGGGGGGGATTGTCGGAGACCCAGTACTTC; cdr3_aa: CASSWGGLSETQYF; d_call: TRBD2; j_call: TRBJ2-5; v_call: TRBV11-2; clone_size: few
cdr3_nt: TGCGCCAGCAGCCACAGGAGATCCTATGGCTACACCTTC; cdr3_aa: CASSHRRSYGYTF; d_call: NA; j_call: TRBJ1-2; v_call: TRBV23-1; clone_size: few
cdr3_nt: TGTGCCAGCAGCCAAGTTGTGAGGGCCACTGAAGCTTTCTTT; cdr3_aa: CASSQVVRATEAFF; d_call: NA; j_call: TRBJ1-1; v_call: TRBV4-2; clone_size: NA
cdr3_nt: TGTGCCAGCAGCGTAGGTTTACCAGCCTCCTACGAGCAGTACTTC; cdr3_aa: CASSVGLPASYEQYF; d_call: NA; j_call: TRBJ2-7; v_call: TRBV9; clone_size: NA
cdr3_nt: TGCGCCAGCAGCTTGGAGGCCAACATGAACACCGGGGAGCTGTTTTTT; cdr3_aa: CASSLEANMNTGELFF; d_call: NA; j_call: TRBJ2-2; v_call: TRBV5-1; clone_size: NA
cdr3_nt: TGTGCCATCAGGGGGACTAGCGGGAGACAGGGCTACTACGAGCAGTACTTC; cdr3_aa: CAIRGTSGRQGYYEQYF; d_call: TRBD2; j_call: TRBJ2-7; v_call: TRBV10-3; clone_size: NA
cdr3_nt: TGTGCCAGCGGCGGGGCTCTCGAGGGAAACACCATATATTTT; cdr3_aa: CASGGALEGNTIYF; d_call: NA; j_call: TRBJ1-3; v_call: TRBV9; clone_size: few
cdr3_nt: TGTGCCAGCAGCTCCCAGGGGGGCGCCGCAGATACGCAGTATTTT; cdr3_aa: CASSSQGGAADTQYF; d_call: NA; j_call: TRBJ2-3; v_call: TRBV7-3; clone_size: NA
cdr3_nt: TGTGCCAGCAGCAGGGTTTCTGGAAACACCATATATTTT; cdr3_aa: CASSRVSGNTIYF; d_call: NA; j_call: TRBJ1-3; v_call: TRBV9; clone_size: few
cdr3_nt: TGTGCCAGCAGTGGACACAGGGGATCAGGAAACACCATATATTTT; cdr3_aa: CASSGHRGSGNTIYF; d_call: TRBD1; j_call: TRBJ1-3; v_call: TRBV25-1; clone_size: few
cdr3_nt: TGTGCCAGCAGCAAGGGACAGGGGGTGGGGACTGAAGCTTTCTTT; cdr3_aa: CASSKGQGVGTEAFF; d_call: TRBD1; j_call: TRBJ1-1; v_call: TRBV7-9; clone_size: few
cdr3_nt: TGTGCCAGCAGCTCCATCTATTCCTACGAGCAGTACTTC; cdr3_aa: CASSSIYSYEQYF; d_call: NA; j_call: TRBJ2-7; v_call: TRBV11-2; clone_size: NA
cdr3_nt: TGTGCCAGCAGGACAGACATCTATAGCAATCAGCCCCAGCATTTT; cdr3_aa: CASRTDIYSNQPQHF; d_call: NA; j_call: TRBJ1-5; v_call: TRBV6-5; clone_size: NA
cdr3_nt: TGCAGCGTTGTTAGGGGGGGGTACCAAGAGACCCAGTACTTC; cdr3_aa: CSVVRGGYQETQYF; d_call: NA; j_call: TRBJ2-5; v_call: TRBV29-1; clone_size: few
cdr3_nt: TGCGCCAGCAGCCAAGATGGGCGGACTGGGGCCAACGTCCTGACTTTC; cdr3_aa: CASSQDGRTGANVLTF; d_call: NA; j_call: TRBJ2-6; v_call: TRBV4-3; clone_size: few
cdr3_nt: TGTGCCAGCAGGCCCTGGGACGGGACTCCGGGTTCTGAGCAGTACTTC; cdr3_aa: CASRPWDGTPGSEQYF; d_call: NA; j_call: TRBJ2-7; v_call: TRBV28; clone_size: few
cdr3_nt: TGTGCCAGCAGCCTCCGGGACAGGTACAATGAGCAGTTCTTC; cdr3_aa: CASSLRDRYNEQFF; d_call: TRBD1; j_call: TRBJ2-1; v_call: TRBV28; clone_size: NA
cdr3_nt: TGTGCCAGCAGCTTTCAGGGGTTCGGCACCGGGGAGCTGTTTTTT; cdr3_aa: CASSFQGFGTGELFF; d_call: NA; j_call: TRBJ2-2; v_call: TRBV9; clone_size: few
cdr3_nt: TGTGCCAGCAGCAGCCAGGTCAACAATCAGCCCCAGCATTTT; cdr3_aa: CASSSQVNNQPQHF; d_call: NA; j_call: TRBJ1-5; v_call: TRBV6-6; clone_size: NA
cdr3_nt: TGTGCCAGCAGGCCTAGCGGAGGGGATGAGCAGTTCTTC; cdr3_aa: CASRPSGGDEQFF; d_call: TRBD2; j_call: TRBJ2-1; v_call: TRBV11-3; clone_size: NA
cdr3_nt: TGTGCCAGCACCGCCACCGGGACAGTAGCTTACAATGAGCAGTTCTTC; cdr3_aa: CASTATGTVAYNEQFF; d_call: TRBD1; j_call: TRBJ2-1; v_call: TRBV9; clone_size: few
cdr3_nt: TGCGCCAGCAGCCAAGATCTTACGGGGAAAAGCTCCTACAATGAGCAGTTCTTC; cdr3_aa: CASSQDLTGKSSYNEQFF; d_call: NA; j_call: TRBJ2-1; v_call: TRBV4-3; clone_size: NA
cdr3_nt: TGTGCCAGCCTAGCGGGAGGCACCGGGGAGCTGTTTTTT; cdr3_aa: CASLAGGTGELFF; d_call: TRBD2; j_call: TRBJ2-2; v_call: TRBV5-4; clone_size: NA
cdr3_nt: TGTGCCAGCAGTTTAAGGACAGTTAGCAATCAGCCCCAGCATTTT; cdr3_aa: CASSLRTVSNQPQHF; d_call: NA; j_call: TRBJ1-5; v_call: TRBV28; clone_size: few
cdr3_nt: TGTGCCAGCAGCGGACTTGGTAGCTCCTACAATGAGCAGTTCTTC; cdr3_aa: CASSGLGSSYNEQFF; d_call: NA; j_call: TRBJ2-1; v_call: TRBV9; clone_size: few
cdr3_nt: TGTGCCAGCAGCTCGGGACGGACCACAGATACGCAGTATTTT; cdr3_aa: CASSSGRTTDTQYF; d_call: NA; j_call: TRBJ2-3; v_call: TRBV7-9; clone_size: NA
cdr3_nt: TGTGCCAGCAGCCGTACTCGACAGGGGGGCAATGAGCAGTTCTTC; cdr3_aa: CASSRTRQGGNEQFF; d_call: TRBD1; j_call: TRBJ2-1; v_call: TRBV7-9; clone_size: NA
cdr3_nt: TGTGCCAGCAGCCTCGCGGGAGGGACCAAGAGACCCCAGTACTTC; cdr3_aa: CASSLAGGTKRPQYF; d_call: TRBD2; j_call: TRBJ2-5; v_call: TRBV14; clone_size: few